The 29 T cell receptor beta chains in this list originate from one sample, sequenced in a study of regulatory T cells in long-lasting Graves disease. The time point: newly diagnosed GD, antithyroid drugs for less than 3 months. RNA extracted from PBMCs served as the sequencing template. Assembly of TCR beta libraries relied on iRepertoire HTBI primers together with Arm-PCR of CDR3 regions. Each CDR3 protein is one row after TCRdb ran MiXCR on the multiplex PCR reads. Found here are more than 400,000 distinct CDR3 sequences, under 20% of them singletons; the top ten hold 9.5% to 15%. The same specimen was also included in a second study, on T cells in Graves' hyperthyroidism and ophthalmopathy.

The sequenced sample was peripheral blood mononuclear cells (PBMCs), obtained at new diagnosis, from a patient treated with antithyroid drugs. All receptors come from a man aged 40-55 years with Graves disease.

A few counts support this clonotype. CDR3 sequence (DNA): TGCAGTGCTAGTTCAGCGGGAGGCTACGAGCAGTACTTC. Translating gives CSASSAGGYEQYF. J is TRBJ2-7 and V is TRBV20-1; 9 bases fit TRBD2. The V and J ends lost 3 bases and 3 bases, in that order; junction bases with no gene match: 3. This CDR3 is 13 amino acids long. Looked up from germline, CDR1 is DFQATT and CDR2 is SNEGSKA (reference sequence).

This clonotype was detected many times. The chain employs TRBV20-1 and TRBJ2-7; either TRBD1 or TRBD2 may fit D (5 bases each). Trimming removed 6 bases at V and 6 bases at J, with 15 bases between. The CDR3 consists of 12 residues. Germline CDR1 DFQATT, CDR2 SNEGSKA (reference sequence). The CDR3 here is CSAVWGLGEQYF. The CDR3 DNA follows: TGCAGTGCGGTATGGGGGTTAGGCGAGCAGTACTTC.

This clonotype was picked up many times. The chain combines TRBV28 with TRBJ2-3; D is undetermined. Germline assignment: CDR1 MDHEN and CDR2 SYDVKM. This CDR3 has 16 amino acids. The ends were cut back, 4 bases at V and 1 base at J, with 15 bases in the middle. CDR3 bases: TGTGCCAGCAGTTCTACCCCTGGTGGGGGCACAGATACGCAGTATTTT. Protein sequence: CASSSTPGGGTDTQYF. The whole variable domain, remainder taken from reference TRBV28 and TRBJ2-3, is DVKVTQSSRYLVKRTGEKVFLECVQDMDHENMFWYRQDPGLGLRLIYFSYDVKMKEKGDIPEGYSVSREKKERFSLILESASTNQTSMYLCASSSTPGGGTDTQYFGPGTRLTVL.

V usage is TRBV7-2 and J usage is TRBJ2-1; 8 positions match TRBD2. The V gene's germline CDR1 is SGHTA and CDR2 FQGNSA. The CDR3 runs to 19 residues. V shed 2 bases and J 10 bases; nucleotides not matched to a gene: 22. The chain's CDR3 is CASSLLRPHGGRPMGEQFF. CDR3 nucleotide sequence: TGTGCCAGCAGCTTACTAAGGCCCCACGGCGGGAGGCCCATGGGGGAGCAGTTCTTC.

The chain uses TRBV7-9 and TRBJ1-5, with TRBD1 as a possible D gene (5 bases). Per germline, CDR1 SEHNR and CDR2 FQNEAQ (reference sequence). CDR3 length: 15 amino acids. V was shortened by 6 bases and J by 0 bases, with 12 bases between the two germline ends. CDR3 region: CASSPGTASNQPQHF. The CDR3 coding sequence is TGTGCCAGCAGTCCCGGGACGGCTAGCAATCAGCCCCAGCATTTT.

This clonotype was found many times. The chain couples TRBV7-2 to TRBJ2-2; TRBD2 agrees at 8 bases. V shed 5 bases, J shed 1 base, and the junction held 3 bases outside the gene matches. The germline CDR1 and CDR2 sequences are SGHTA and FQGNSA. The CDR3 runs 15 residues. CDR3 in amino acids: CASSPTSGNTGELFF. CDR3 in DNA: TGTGCCAGCAGCCCAACTAGCGGGAACACCGGGGAGCTGTTTTTT.

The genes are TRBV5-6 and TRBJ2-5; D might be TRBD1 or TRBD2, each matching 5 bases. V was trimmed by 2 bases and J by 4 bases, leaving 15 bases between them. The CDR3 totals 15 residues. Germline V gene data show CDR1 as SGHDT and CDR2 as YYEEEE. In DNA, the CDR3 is TGTGCCAGCAGCTTCGGGGCAGCCAAGCGAGAGACCCAGTACTTC. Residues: CASSFGAAKRETQYF. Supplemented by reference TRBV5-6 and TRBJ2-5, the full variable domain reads DAGVTQSPTHLIKTRGQQVTLRCSPKSGHDTVSWYQQALGQGPQFIFQYYEEEERQRGNFPDRFSGHQFPNYSSELNVNALLLGDSALYLCASSFGAAKRETQYFGPGTRLLVL.

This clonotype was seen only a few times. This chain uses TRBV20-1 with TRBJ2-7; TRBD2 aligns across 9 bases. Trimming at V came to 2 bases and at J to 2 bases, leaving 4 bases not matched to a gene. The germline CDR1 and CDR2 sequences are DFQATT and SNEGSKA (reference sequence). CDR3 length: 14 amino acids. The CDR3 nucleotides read TGCAGTGCTAGAACCACTAGCGGGCCCTACGAGCAGTACTTC. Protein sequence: CSARTTSGPYEQYF.

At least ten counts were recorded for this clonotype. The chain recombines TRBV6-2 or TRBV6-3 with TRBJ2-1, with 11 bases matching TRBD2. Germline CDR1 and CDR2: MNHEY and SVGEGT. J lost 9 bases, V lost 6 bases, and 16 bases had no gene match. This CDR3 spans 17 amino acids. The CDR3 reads CASSQLGLAGGRGEQFF. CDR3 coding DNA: TGTGCCAGCAGCCAACTGGGGCTAGCGGGAGGTAGGGGTGAGCAGTTCTTC.

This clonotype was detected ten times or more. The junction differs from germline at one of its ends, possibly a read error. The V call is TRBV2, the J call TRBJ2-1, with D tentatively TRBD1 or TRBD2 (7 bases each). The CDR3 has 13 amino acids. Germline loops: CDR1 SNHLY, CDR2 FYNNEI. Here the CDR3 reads CASFRGGSNGQFF. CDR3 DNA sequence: TGTGCCAGCTTCAGGGGGGGGAGTAATGGGCAGTTCTTC.

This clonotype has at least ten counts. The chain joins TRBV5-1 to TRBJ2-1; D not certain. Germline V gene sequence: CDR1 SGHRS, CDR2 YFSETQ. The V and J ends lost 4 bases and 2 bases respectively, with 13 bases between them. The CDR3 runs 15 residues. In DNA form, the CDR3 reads TGCGCCAGCAGCCTGGATATAGGGACCTACAATGAGCAGTTCTTC. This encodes CASSLDIGTYNEQFF.

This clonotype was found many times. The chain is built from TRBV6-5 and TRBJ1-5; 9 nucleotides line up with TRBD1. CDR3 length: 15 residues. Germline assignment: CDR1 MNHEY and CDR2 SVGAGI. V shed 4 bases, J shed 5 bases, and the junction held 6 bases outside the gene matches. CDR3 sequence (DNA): TGTGCCAGCAGTTTAGGGGACAGGGAGGATCAGCCCCAGCATTTT. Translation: CASSLGDREDQPQHF.

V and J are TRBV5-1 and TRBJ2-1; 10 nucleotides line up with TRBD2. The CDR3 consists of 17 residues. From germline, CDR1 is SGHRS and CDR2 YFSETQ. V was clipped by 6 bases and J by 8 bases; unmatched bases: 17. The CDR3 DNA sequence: TGCGCCAGCACCCTATCTGGGTCTAGCGGGAGTCCCGATGAGCAGTTCTTC. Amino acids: CASTLSGSSGSPDEQFF.

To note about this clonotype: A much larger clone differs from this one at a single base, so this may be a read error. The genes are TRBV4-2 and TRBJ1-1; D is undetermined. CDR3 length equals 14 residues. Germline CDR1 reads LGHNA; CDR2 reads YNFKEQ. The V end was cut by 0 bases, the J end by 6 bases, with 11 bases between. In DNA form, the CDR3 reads TGTGCCAGCAGCCAAGATCGAAGATCTGCTGAAGCTTTCTTT. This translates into CASSQDRRSAEAFF.

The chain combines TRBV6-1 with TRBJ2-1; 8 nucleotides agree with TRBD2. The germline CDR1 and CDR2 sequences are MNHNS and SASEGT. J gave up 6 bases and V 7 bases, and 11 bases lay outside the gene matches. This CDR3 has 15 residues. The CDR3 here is CASTKGSGSFNEQFF. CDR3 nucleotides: TGTGCCAGCACCAAGGGGAGCGGGAGTTTCAATGAGCAGTTCTTC.

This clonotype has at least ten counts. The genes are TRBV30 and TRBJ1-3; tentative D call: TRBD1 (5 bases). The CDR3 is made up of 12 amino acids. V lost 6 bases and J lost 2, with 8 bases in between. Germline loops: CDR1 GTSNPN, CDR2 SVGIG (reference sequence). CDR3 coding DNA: TGTGCCTGCCCGACAGCTGGAAACACCATATATTTT. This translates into CACPTAGNTIYF.

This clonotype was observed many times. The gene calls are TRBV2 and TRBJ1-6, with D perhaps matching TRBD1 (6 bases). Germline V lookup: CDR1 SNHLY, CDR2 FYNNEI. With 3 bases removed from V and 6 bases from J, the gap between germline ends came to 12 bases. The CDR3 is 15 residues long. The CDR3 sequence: CASSDWGRGNSPLHF. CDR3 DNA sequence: TGTGCCAGCAGTGATTGGGGGCGCGGTAATTCACCCCTCCACTTT. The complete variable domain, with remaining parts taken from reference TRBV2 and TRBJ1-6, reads EPEVTQTPSHQVTQMGQEVILRCVPISNHLYFYWYRQILGQKVEFLVSFYNNEISEKSEIFDDQFSVERPDGSNFTLKIRSTKLEDSAMYFCASSDWGRGNSPLHFGNGTRLTVT.

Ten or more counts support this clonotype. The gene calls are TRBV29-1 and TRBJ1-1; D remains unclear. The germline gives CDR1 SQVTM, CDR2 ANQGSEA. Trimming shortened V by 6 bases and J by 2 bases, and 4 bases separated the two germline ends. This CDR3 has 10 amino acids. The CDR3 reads CSVANTEAFF. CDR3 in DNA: TGCAGCGTAGCCAACACTGAAGCTTTCTTT.

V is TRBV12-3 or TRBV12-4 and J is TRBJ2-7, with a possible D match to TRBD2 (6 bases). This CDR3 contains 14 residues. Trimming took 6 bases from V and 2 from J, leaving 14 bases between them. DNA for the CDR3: TGTGCCAGCAGCCGCAGTAGCGGAACCTACGAGCAGTACTTC. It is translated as CASSRSSGTYEQYF.

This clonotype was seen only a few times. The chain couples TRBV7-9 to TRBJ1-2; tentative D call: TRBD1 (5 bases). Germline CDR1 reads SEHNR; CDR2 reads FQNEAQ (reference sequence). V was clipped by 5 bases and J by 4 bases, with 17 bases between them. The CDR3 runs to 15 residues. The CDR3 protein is CASSPSRTGGYGYTF. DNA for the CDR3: TGTGCCAGCAGCCCTTCCCGGACGGGGGGCTATGGCTACACCTTC.

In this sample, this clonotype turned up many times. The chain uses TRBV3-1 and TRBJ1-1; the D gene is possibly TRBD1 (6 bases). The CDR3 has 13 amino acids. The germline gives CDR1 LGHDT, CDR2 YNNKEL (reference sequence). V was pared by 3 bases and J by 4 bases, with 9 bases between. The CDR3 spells CASSQVRGTEAFF. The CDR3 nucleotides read TGTGCCAGCAGCCAGGTCAGGGGCACTGAAGCTTTCTTT.

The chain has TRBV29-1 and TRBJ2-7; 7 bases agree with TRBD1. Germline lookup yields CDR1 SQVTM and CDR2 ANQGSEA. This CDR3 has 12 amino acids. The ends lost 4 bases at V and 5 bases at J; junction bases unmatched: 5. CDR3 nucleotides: TGCAGCGTTGCCCAGGGGGTGGACGAGCAGTACTTC. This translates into CSVAQGVDEQYF.

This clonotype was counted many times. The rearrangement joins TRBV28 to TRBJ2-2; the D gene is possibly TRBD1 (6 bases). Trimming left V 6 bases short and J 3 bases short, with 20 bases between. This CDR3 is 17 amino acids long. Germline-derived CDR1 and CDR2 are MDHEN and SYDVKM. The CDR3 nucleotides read TGTGCCAGCAGCCCGGCCGGATACGAGGGGGACACCGGGGAGCTGTTTTTT. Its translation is CASSPAGYEGDTGELFF.

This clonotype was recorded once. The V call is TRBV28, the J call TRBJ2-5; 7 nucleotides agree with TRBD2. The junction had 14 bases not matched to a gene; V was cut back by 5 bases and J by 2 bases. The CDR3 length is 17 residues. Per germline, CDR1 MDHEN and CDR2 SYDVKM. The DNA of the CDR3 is TGTGCCAGCAGTCCACTGGCTAGCGGCCTGTGGCAAGAGACCCAGTACTTC. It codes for CASSPLASGLWQETQYF.

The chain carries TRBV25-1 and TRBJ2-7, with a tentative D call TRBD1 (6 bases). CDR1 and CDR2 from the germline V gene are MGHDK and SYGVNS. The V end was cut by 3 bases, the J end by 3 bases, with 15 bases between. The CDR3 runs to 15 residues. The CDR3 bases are TGTGCCAGCAGTGACCCTATTACAGGGATCTACGAGCAGTACTTC. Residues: CASSDPITGIYEQYF.

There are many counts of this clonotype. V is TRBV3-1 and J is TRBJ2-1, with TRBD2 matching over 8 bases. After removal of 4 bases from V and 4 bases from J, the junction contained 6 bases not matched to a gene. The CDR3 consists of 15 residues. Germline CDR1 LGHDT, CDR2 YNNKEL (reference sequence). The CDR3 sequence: CASSLTRLAYNEQFF. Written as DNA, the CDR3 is TGTGCCAGCAGCCTGACGCGACTAGCGTACAATGAGCAGTTCTTC.

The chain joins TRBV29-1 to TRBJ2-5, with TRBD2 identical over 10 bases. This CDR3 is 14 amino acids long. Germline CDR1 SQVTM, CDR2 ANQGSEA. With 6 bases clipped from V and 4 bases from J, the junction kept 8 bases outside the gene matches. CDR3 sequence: CSVGGLAGVETQYF. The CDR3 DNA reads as TGCAGCGTGGGGGGGCTAGCGGGAGTAGAGACCCAGTACTTC.

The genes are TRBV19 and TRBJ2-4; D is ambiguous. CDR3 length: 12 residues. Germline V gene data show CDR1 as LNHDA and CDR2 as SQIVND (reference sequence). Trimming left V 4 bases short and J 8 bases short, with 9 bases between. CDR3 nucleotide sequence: TGTGCCAGTAGTAAGTGGAACGACATTCAGTACTTC. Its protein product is CASSKWNDIQYF.

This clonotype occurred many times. CDR3 DNA sequence: TGTGCCAGCAGCTCGCCTGACGATCTCGGGCTAGTCGCTCTCGAGCAGTACTTC. It encodes CASSSPDDLGLVALEQYF. This chain uses TRBV7-9 with TRBJ2-7; no clear D gene. Deletions cut 4 bases from V and 6 bases from J, with 28 bases between. The CDR3 consists of 18 residues. Per germline, CDR1 SEHNR and CDR2 FQNEAQ (reference sequence).